What follows describes a single T cell receptor (beta chain). As yet, its antigen is unknown. The sample is drawn from a study of cytomegalovirus exposure and HLA in healthy donors. Study-wide background: The same platform as the roughly 630 first-cohort repertoires was used for the 110 or so validation repertoires, a later analysis reported.

Only in-frame clones appear in the TCRdb table, and some are missing; sequencing was by immunoSEQ multiplex PCR. The sample includes a few hundred thousand clones, around 86% of them seen just once. General study results and limits: There were three CMV-associated chains whose specificity for CMV antigens was confirmed in vitro. Subsequent analysis found a tendency for first-cohort TCR clusters to co-occur within the 100 to 150 validation repertoires.

The 120-subject validation cohort, separate from the 666-subject first cohort, included the donors. The TCR was taken from a woman aged 18-30 years in good health and CMV-seronegative. Sequenced material: PBMCs.

The DNA for the CDR3 is TGCGCCAGCAGCTCCGGGACAGGGGGCCAAAAGGATACGCAGTATTTT. It codes for CASSSGTGGQKDTQYF. This chain joins TRBV5-1 and TRBJ2-3; 12 bases line up with TRBD1. The CDR3 consists of 16 residues. The germline V gene encodes CDR1 SGHRS and CDR2 YFSETQ. Losses at the gene ends were 3 bases for V and 6 bases for J; bases not matched to a gene: 8. Supplemented by reference TRBV5-1 and TRBJ2-3, the full variable domain reads KAGVTQTPRYLIKTRGQQVTLSCSPISGHRSVSWYQQTPGQGLQFLFEYFSETQRNKGNFPGRFSGRQFSNSRSEMNVSTLELGDSALYLCASSSGTGGQKDTQYFGPGTRLTVL.